This is a list of T cell receptor beta chains from one sample in a study of shared clonotypes between healthy human individuals. TCRdb's table, derived via immunoSEQ multiplex PCR, lists solely in-frame clones and lacks some. The sample lists approximately 600,000 clones, approximately 95% occurring once. The material sequenced was naive CD8+ T cells sorted from blood. Every receptor here comes from a woman aged 25 to 45 in good health. CDR3s include the opening cysteine and the closing phenylalanine or tryptophan. A D gene is named only where the DNA matches it firmly. Some rows have no size entry. The others give once, few or many, or a class for an expanded clone.

d_gene	abundance	v_gene	j_gene	CDR3aa	CDR3nt
TRBD2	.	TRBV7-6	TRBJ2-1	CASTFPPSGGRYNEQFF	TGTGCCAGCACCTTCCCCCCATCTGGCGGGAGGTACAATGAGCAGTTCTTC
.	.	TRBV6-1	TRBJ1-4	CASSATSLTNEKLFF	TGTGCCAGCAGTGCTACAAGCTTAACTAATGAAAAACTGTTTTTT
TRBD1	.	TRBV27	TRBJ1-1	CASSLNRGQTEAFF	TGTGCCAGCAGTTTGAACAGGGGGCAAACTGAAGCTTTCTTT
TRBD2	.	TRBV27	TRBJ2-1	CASSLLLAGGPWEQFF	TGTGCCAGCAGTTTATTACTAGCGGGAGGGCCATGGGAGCAGTTCTTC
TRBD2	.	TRBV7-2	TRBJ2-1	CASSLRTSGYNEQFF	TGTGCCAGCAGCTTAAGGACTAGCGGATACAATGAGCAGTTCTTC
.	.	TRBV13	TRBJ2-7	CASSLGNVYEQYF	TGTGCCAGCAGCTTGGGGAATGTTTACGAGCAGTACTTC
.	.	TRBV11-2	TRBJ1-1	CASSLGGTNEAFF	TGTGCCAGCAGCTTGGGGGGTACTAATGAAGCTTTCTTT
TRBD1	.	TRBV9	TRBJ1-1	CASSARQGGNTEAFF	TGTGCCAGCAGCGCAAGACAGGGGGGGAACACTGAAGCTTTCTTT
TRBD2	.	TRBV7-8	TRBJ2-1	CASGSPRLAGTSHHNEQFF	TGTGCCAGCGGGTCTCCAAGACTAGCGGGAACGTCGCACCACAATGAGCAGTTCTTC
TRBD1	.	TRBV11-2	TRBJ1-5	CASSFRWDRENRQPQHF	TGTGCCAGCAGCTTTCGTTGGGACAGGGAAAACCGGCAGCCCCAGCATTTT
.	once	TRBV7-9	TRBJ1-2	CASSPDGGGPYGYTF	TGTGCCAGCAGCCCAGACGGCGGGGGTCCCTATGGCTACACCTTC
TRBD1	.	TRBV4-1	TRBJ1-1	CASTDRQGANEAFF	TGCGCCAGCACGGATCGGCAGGGGGCGAATGAAGCTTTCTTT
.	.	TRBV28	TRBJ1-2	CASRRSSRAYGYTF	TGTGCCAGCAGACGATCATCGAGGGCCTATGGCTACACCTTC
.	.	TRBV7-9	TRBJ1-2	CASSFNAGDGYTF	TGTGCCAGCAGCTTTAATGCGGGAGATGGCTACACCTTC
TRBD1	.	TRBV13	TRBJ2-1	CASSTRDRGLNNEQFF	TGTGCCAGCAGCACCCGAGACAGGGGGTTAAACAATGAGCAGTTCTTC
.	once	TRBV11-2	TRBJ2-7	CASSSTGLMAYEQYF	TGTGCCAGCAGCTCCACAGGGCTGATGGCCTACGAGCAGTACTTC
.	.	TRBV5-6	TRBJ1-2	CASSLGAPRRRAYGYTF	TGTGCCAGCAGCTTGGGGGCCCCTCGGAGGAGAGCTTATGGCTACACCTTC
.	few	TRBV30	TRBJ2-1	CAWSVGFDEQFF	TGTGCCTGGAGTGTAGGGTTCGATGAGCAGTTCTTC
TRBD2	.	TRBV2	TRBJ2-7	CASSEAAGVTYEQYF	TGTGCCAGCAGTGAAGCAGCGGGGGTCACCTACGAGCAGTACTTC
.	.	TRBV28	TRBJ2-7	CASSPPTGFYEQYF	TGTGCCAGCAGTCCACCTACAGGATTCTACGAGCAGTACTTC
.	once	TRBV5-4	TRBJ1-4	CASGAGMELFF	TGTGCCAGCGGGGCGGGGATGGAACTGTTTTTT
TRBD2	.	TRBV27	TRBJ2-7	CASSPRTSGSAYF	TGTGCCAGCAGTCCCCGGACTAGCGGGAGCGCGTACTTC
.	.	TRBV11-2	TRBJ2-2	CASSPFSGTPNTGELFF	TGTGCCAGCAGCCCCTTTAGCGGCACCCCGAACACCGGGGAGCTGTTTTTT
TRBD2	.	TRBV7-3	TRBJ2-7	CASSQGLASTYEQYF	TGTGCCAGCAGCCAAGGACTAGCGAGCACCTACGAGCAGTACTTC
TRBD2	.	TRBV7-9	TRBJ2-5	CASSWDSGRGVETQYF	TGTGCCAGCAGCTGGGATAGCGGGAGAGGCGTAGAGACCCAGTACTTC
.	.	TRBV2	TRBJ2-7	CASTTGAGEQYF	TGTGCCAGCACAACGGGGGCAGGAGAGCAGTACTTC
.	.	TRBV27	TRBJ1-1	CASRTGWAEAFF	TGTGCCAGCAGAACAGGGTGGGCTGAAGCTTTCTTT
TRBD2	.	TRBV27	TRBJ2-7	CASSPTSAFYEQYF	TGTGCCAGCAGTCCCACTAGCGCATTCTACGAGCAGTACTTC
TRBD1	.	TRBV6-1	TRBJ1-1	CATATGLPEAFF	TGTGCCACCGCGACAGGGCTCCCTGAAGCTTTCTTT
TRBD1	.	TRBV4-1	TRBJ1-1	CASSQHWTGNTEAFF	TGCGCCAGCAGCCAACACTGGACAGGGAACACTGAAGCTTTCTTT
TRBD2	.	TRBV28	TRBJ2-5	CASSLFSLAGAEGETQYF	TGTGCCAGCAGTTTGTTTTCTCTAGCGGGAGCTGAGGGAGAGACCCAGTACTTC